A selection of T cell receptor beta chains follows, all from one sample in a study of blood T cell repertoires in COVID-19. The repertoire was sequenced with immunoSEQ multiplex PCR; TCRdb's copy has only in-frame clones and lacks some. Here the sample spans 23,000 or so clones, roughly 87% being singletons. The source material was peripheral blood. The origin of the receptors is a man in his fifties with active COVID-19. Each CDR3 is given with its conserved first and last residue. A D gene is named only where the DNA matches it firmly. Expanded clones are given a class, and other clones once, few, many or no size at all.

>TRBJ1-2|-|TRBV9|TRBD1
CASSVGQAINYGYTF
TGTGCCAGCAGCGTTGGACAGGCGATTAACTATGGGTACACCTTC
>TRBJ2-2|-|TRBV24-1|TRBD1
CATSDPGQGKKNTGELFF
TGTGCCACCAGTGATCCTGGACAGGGGAAGAAGAACACCGGGGAGCTGTTTTTT
>TRBJ2-7|-|TRBV7-8|-
CASSPRYEQYF
TGTGCCAGCAGCCCGCGCTACGAGCAGTACTTC
>TRBJ1-5|-|TRBV29-1|-
CSVDAGDSNQPQHF
TGCAGCGTTGATGCGGGGGACAGCAATCAGCCCCAGCATTTT
>TRBJ1-5|-|TRBV28|TRBD1
CASSPFGTGEGQPQHF
TGTGCCAGCAGTCCCTTCGGGACAGGGGAAGGTCAGCCCCAGCATTTT
>TRBJ2-2|-|TRBV9|-
CASSGDWKNTGELFF
TGTGCCAGCAGCGGGGACTGGAAAAACACCGGGGAGCTGTTTTTT
>TRBJ1-2|-|TRBV5-1|-
CASSRGVAGDYGYTF
TGCGCCAGCAGCCGCGGCGTCGCCGGTGACTATGGCTACACCTTC
>TRBJ2-2|-|TRBV21-1|-
CASSPPTNTGELFF
TGTGCCAGCAGCCCCCCAACTAACACCGGGGAGCTGTTTTTT
>TRBJ2-3|-|TRBV4-1|TRBD1
CASSQGGWTGQSTDTQYF
TGCGCCAGCAGCCAGGGGGGATGGACAGGGCAGAGCACAGATACGCAGTATTTT
>TRBJ2-1|-|TRBV7-6|-
CASVGGEARGDEQFF
TGTGCCAGCGTAGGGGGGGAGGCCCGTGGCGATGAGCAGTTCTTC
>TRBJ2-1|-|TRBV7-8|TRBD2
CASSSGLAGGPGELGEQFF
TGTGCCAGCAGCTCCGGACTAGCGGGAGGGCCGGGGGAGTTGGGTGAGCAGTTCTTC
>TRBJ2-1|-|TRBV28|-
CASSQRNRLMRHNEQFF
TGTGCCAGCAGCCAACGCAACAGGTTAATGCGGCACAATGAGCAGTTCTTC
>TRBJ2-6|-|TRBV15|-
CATSSGLSGANVLTF
TGTGCCACCAGCAGTGGCCTCTCTGGGGCCAACGTCCTGACTTTC
>TRBJ2-5|-|TRBV18|-
CASSGRLSQETQYF
TGTGCCAGCTCGGGGCGGCTGAGCCAAGAGACCCAGTACTTC
>TRBJ1-4|-|TRBV19|-
CATQRGGEKLFF
TGTGCCACCCAAAGGGGTGGTGAAAAACTGTTTTTT
>TRBJ2-5|-|TRBV6-5|-
CASSWNAGLQETQYF
TGTGCCAGCAGTTGGAACGCGGGGCTTCAAGAGACCCAGTACTTC
>TRBJ2-2|-|TRBV5-1|-
CASSARVTRNTGELFF
TGCGCCAGCAGCGCTCGGGTCACGCGGAACACCGGGGAGCTGTTTTTT
>TRBJ1-4|-|TRBV9|TRBD1
CASSERGTGSEKLFF
TGTGCCAGCAGCGAGAGAGGGACAGGGTCGGAAAAACTGTTTTTT
>TRBJ1-3|-|TRBV15|TRBD1
CATSRGTGGYTIYF
TGTGCCACCAGCCGGGGTACAGGGGGATACACCATATATTTT
>TRBJ2-7|-|TRBV5-1|-
CASSQVPVHEQYF
TGCGCCAGCAGCCAGGTCCCAGTCCACGAGCAGTACTTC
>TRBJ1-1|-|TRBV7-9|-
CASSNPLQGFTEAFF
TGTGCCAGCAGCAATCCACTACAGGGTTTCACTGAAGCTTTCTTT
>TRBJ2-2|-|TRBV21-1|-
CASSNRGETGELFF
TGTGCCAGCAGCAACAGGGGAGAGACCGGGGAGCTGTTTTTT
>TRBJ1-1|-|TRBV5-1|TRBD1
CASRWDRLTEAFF
TGCGCCAGCCGTTGGGACAGGCTGACTGAAGCTTTCTTT
>TRBJ2-1|-|TRBV19|TRBD2
CASRSGRFNEQFF
TGTGCCAGTCGTAGCGGGAGGTTCAATGAGCAGTTCTTC
>TRBJ2-3|-|TRBV11-3|-
CASSFEGHQYTQYF
TGTGCCAGCAGCTTTGAGGGCCACCAATATACGCAGTATTTT
>TRBJ1-2|-|TRBV11-2|TRBD1
CASSLSDREYGYTF
TGTGCCAGCAGCTTATCCGACAGGGAATATGGCTACACCTTC
>TRBJ1-3|-|TRBV7-9|TRBD1
CASSLGDRASMAGNTIYF
TGTGCCAGCAGCTTAGGAGACAGGGCCTCCATGGCTGGAAACACCATATATTTT
>TRBJ2-7|-|TRBV2|-
CASSVGRVQGTYEQYF
TGTGCCAGCAGTGTAGGGCGAGTACAGGGAACCTACGAGCAGTACTTC
>TRBJ1-2|-|TRBV11-3|TRBD1
CASSLGDRGLTNYGYTF
TGTGCCAGCAGCTTAGGGGACAGGGGACTCACTAACTATGGCTACACCTTC
>TRBJ2-5|-|TRBV28|TRBD2
CASRRGGPETQYF
TGTGCCAGCAGACGGGGGGGCCCCGAGACCCAGTACTTC
>TRBJ2-1|once|TRBV6-4|TRBD2
CASSQLAGGLNEQFF
TGTGCCAGCAGTCAACTAGCGGGGGGGCTCAATGAGCAGTTCTTC
>TRBJ1-4|once|TRBV7-9|-
CASSPGGGRTNEKLFF
TGTGCCAGCTCCCCCGGGGGAGGGAGAACTAATGAAAAACTGTTTTTT
>TRBJ2-3|-|TRBV4-2|-
CASSQVPYTDTQYF
TGTGCCAGCAGCCAAGTGCCCTACACAGATACGCAGTATTTT
>TRBJ2-2|-|TRBV25-1|TRBD2
CASSEFASGDTGELFF
TGTGCCAGCAGTGAATTCGCTAGCGGGGACACCGGGGAGCTGTTTTTT
>TRBJ2-4|-|TRBV10-2|TRBD1
CASSEFRVHQMTEKPGQRKNIQYF
TGCGCCAGCAGTGAGTTCCGAGTTCATCAAATGACCGAAAAACCGGGACAGAGAAAAAACATTCAGTACTTC
>TRBJ1-2|-|TRBV3-1/TRBV3-2|TRBD1
CASSQETGQGNYGYTF
TGTGCCAGCAGCCAAGAGACGGGACAGGGGAACTATGGCTACACCTTC
>TRBJ2-1|-|TRBV9|TRBD2
CASSSSGGPYNEQFF
TGTGCCAGCAGCTCGAGCGGGGGGCCCTACAATGAGCAGTTCTTC
>TRBJ2-1|-|TRBV19|-
CASSIRVNEQFF
TGTGCCAGTAGTATTCGGGTCAATGAGCAGTTCTTC
>TRBJ2-5|-|TRBV2|-
CASSVGLQETQYF
TGTGCCAGCAGCGTGGGACTTCAAGAGACCCAGTACTTC
>TRBJ2-2|-|TRBV11-3|-
CASSSPPASTGELFF
TGTGCCAGCAGCTCGCCCCCCGCCAGCACCGGGGAGCTGTTTTTT
>TRBJ1-1|-|TRBV6-2/TRBV6-3|-
CASSFRQGRAFF
TGTGCCAGCAGTTTCAGGCAGGGTAGAGCTTTCTTT